This T cell receptor (beta chain) was observed in a study of T cell responses to AZD1222 COVID-19 vaccine. Only in-frame clones appear in the TCRdb table, and some are missing; sequencing was by immunoSEQ multiplex PCR. The data hold approximately 150,000 clones, with approximately 91% observed a single time. The junction had 7 bases not matched to a gene; V was cut back by 9 bases and J by 2 bases. The V gene's germline CDR1 is LNHDA and CDR2 SQIVND (reference sequence). CDR3 length: 15 residues. The source was peripheral blood, collected 28 days after the second AZD1222 dose. The clonotype originates from an adult who received the AZD1222 COVID-19 vaccine. The rearrangement uses TRBV19 and TRBJ2-5; 12 bases align to TRBD2. The DNA for the CDR3 is TGTGCCAGCACCGGGACTAGCGGGCAACAAGAGACCCAGTACTTC. Protein sequence: CASTGTSGQQETQYF.